What follows describes a single T cell receptor beta chain. It has no known antigen specificity. The input lacks base qualities; no much larger clone sits a single base away. The data are from a study of T-cell memory formation after mild COVID-19 (dated by TCRdb to the early 2020s). As for the study more broadly: TCR sequence clusters from the two donors were found to be largely donor specific. In a couple of donors, T-cell clones that expanded and contracted after mild COVID-19 were followed by sequencing TCRalpha and TCRbeta repertoires longitudinally. Two young, previously healthy adult volunteers, one female and one male, were included in the cohort.

Broader findings and caveats from the paper: Only a couple of mild cases were covered by the study, and larger cohorts that include severe cases with pre-infection samples were considered necessary. Contracting CD4+ clones were located mainly in the CM and EM memory subsets, whereas CD8+ clones were found to be enriched in EMRA. Clones that contracted from day 15 to 85 showed balanced CD4/CD8 phenotypes, whereas a second wave of clones that expanded from day 15 to 37 leaned towards CD4+. Some responding clones were found in pre-infection memory, which suggests that pre-existing cross-reactive memory T cells took part in the SARS-CoV-2 response. The second-wave clones that peaked on day 37 were not confirmed to be SARS-CoV-2 specific.

The germline ends are 9 bases apart after V is trimmed by 0 bases and J by 3 bases. From the germline V gene (reference sequence), CDR1 is SGHNT and CDR2 is YYREEE. Reading from cysteine to phenylalanine, the CDR3 counts 14 amino acids. The retained sequence is limited to the CDR3, 42 bases, with the frame set at the first base. Ficoll-Paque density gradient centrifugation was the method used to isolate PBMCs. The reads were generated on an Illumina NovaSeq 6000. cDNA libraries for TCRalpha and TCRbeta were prepared by 5'RACE using constant-segment primers, with sample barcodes and unique molecular identifiers added. RNA was extracted from every sample with Trizol reagent. The libraries were amplified in two PCR steps, and the second step added a second sample barcode and Illumina TruSeq adapters. Sequencing of libraries was performed on an Illumina NovaSeq with 2 x 150 bp paired-end reads. Concerning the study's data processing: The reads were demultiplexed and collapsed into UMI-guided consensus sequences using migec v1.2.7. Using mixcr v2.1.11, UMI consensuses were aligned to TRA and TRB V and J templates and then assembled into clonotypes. A clonotype was counted as expanded or contracted only when both edgeR and NoisET called the clonotype significant, with the noise models trained on biological replicates. For edgeR calls, a false discovery rate-adjusted p below 0.01 and a log2 fold-change threshold of 1 were applied. As an exploratory analysis of dynamics, PCA with hierarchical clustering was applied to max-normalized trajectories of the 1000 most abundant clonotypes. Separately sequenced CD4+ and CD8+ repertoires were used to assign the CD4 or CD8 phenotype of responding clones. Starting from the raw public reads, TCRdb applied fastp trimming at Q25, assembled clones with MiXCR and retained in-frame beta chains. Identical CDR3 protein sequences are pooled into one entry, listed with their most common genes and DNA. Clone size and V and J calls follow TCRdb, not the original study. The sample records 200,000 to 250,000 distinct CDR3 sequences, over 9% of which are singletons. The ten largest clones capture 3.5% of the sample.

The sequenced material came from PBMCs or a T cell subset sorted from them (not recorded which). The rearrangement combines TRBV5-4 with TRBJ1-1; the D gene is perhaps TRBD1, from 5 matching bases. This receptor was obtained from a man younger than 30 who had mild COVID-19 (a few samples of this study predate the infection). The sample titles of this study are shuffled in the database, so cell type and time point are left out; the donor was told from shared clones. Here the CDR3 is given as CASSLAGRDTEAFF. The DNA sequence follows: TGTGCCAGCAGCTTGGCGGGCAGGGACACTGAAGCTTTCTTT.